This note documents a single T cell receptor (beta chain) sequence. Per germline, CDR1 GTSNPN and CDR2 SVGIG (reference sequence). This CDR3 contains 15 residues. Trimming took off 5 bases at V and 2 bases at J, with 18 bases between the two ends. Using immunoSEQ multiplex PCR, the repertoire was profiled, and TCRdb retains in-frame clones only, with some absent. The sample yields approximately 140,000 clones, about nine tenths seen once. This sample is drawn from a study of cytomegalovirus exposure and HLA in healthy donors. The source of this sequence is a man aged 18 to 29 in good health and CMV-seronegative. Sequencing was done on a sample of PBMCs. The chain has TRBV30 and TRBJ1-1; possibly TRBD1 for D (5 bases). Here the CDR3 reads CAWSPPSTANTEAFF. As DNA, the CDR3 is TGTGCCTGGTCACCTCCCTCGACAGCCAACACTGAAGCTTTCTTT. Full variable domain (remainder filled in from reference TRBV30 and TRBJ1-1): SQTIHQWPATLVQPVGSPLSLECTVEGTSNPNLYWYRQAAGRGLQLLFYSVGIGQISSEVPQNLSASRPQDRQFILSSKKLLLSDSGFYLCAWSPPSTANTEAFFGQGTRLTVV.